One sample yielded the 27 T cell receptor beta chains listed below, sequenced in a study of blood T cell repertoires in COVID-19. Sequenced by immunoSEQ multiplex PCR; TCRdb stores in-frame clones only, minus some. The sample yields about 34,000 clones, around nine tenths seen once. The sequencing sample was made of peripheral blood. These receptors were taken from a man aged 55 to 70 with active or convalescent COVID-19.

V usage is TRBV24-1 and J usage is TRBJ2-2, with TRBD2 as a possible D gene (6 bases). The germline gives CDR1 KGHDR, CDR2 SFDVKD. Deletions cut 8 bases from V and 7 bases from J, with 13 bases between. The CDR3 contains 13 residues. CDR3 in DNA: TGTGCCACCAAGGAAACCGGGGGCGGGGAGCTGTTTTTT. It encodes CATKETGGGELFF.

On this clone: At one end the junction does not follow the germline gene, possibly because of a read error. V is TRBV7-7 and J is TRBJ2-7, with 7 bases matching TRBD2. CDR3 length equals 15 residues. Per germline, CDR1 SSHAT and CDR2 FNYEAQ (reference sequence). CDR3 in amino acids: CASSPVAGGSYEQYF. CDR3 DNA: TGTGCTAGCAGCCCGGTAGCGGGTGGGAGCTACGAGCAGTACTTC.

V usage is TRBV18 and J usage is TRBJ1-2, with 12 bases that match TRBD1. The germline gives CDR1 KGHSH, CDR2 LQKENI. Trimming at V came to 2 bases and at J to 4 bases, leaving 5 bases not matched to a gene. The CDR3 is 16 residues long. CDR3 amino acids: CASSPGTGGNLYGYTF. The CDR3 DNA is TGTGCCAGCTCACCAGGGACAGGGGGCAACCTCTATGGCTACACCTTC.

This clone came up once. The rearrangement joins TRBV7-3 to TRBJ2-3; tentatively, D is TRBD2 (6 bases). The CDR3 spans 15 residues. Trimming removed 0 bases from V and 8 bases from J, with 15 bases in between. Germline V CDR1 and CDR2: SGHTA, FQGTGA. CDR3 loop: CASSLTPGGRGTQYF. CDR3 DNA: TGTGCCAGCAGCTTAACTCCCGGGGGTAGGGGTACGCAGTATTTT.

The chain couples TRBV4-2 to TRBJ2-5, with TRBD2 matching over 13 bases. Germline loops: CDR1 LGHNA, CDR2 YNFKEQ. The CDR3 has 15 amino acids. The J segment lost 2 bases and the V segment lost 5 bases, leaving 2 bases of the junction unmatched. The CDR3 spells CASSTGLAGQETQYF. As DNA, the CDR3 is TGTGCCAGCAGCACGGGACTAGCGGGACAAGAGACCCAGTACTTC.

The CDR3 DNA reads TGTGCCAGCAGCCTCACGTCAGGGCGTGAAGCTTTCTTT. This encodes CASSLTSGREAFF. The chain joins TRBV5-8 to TRBJ1-1, with D maybe TRBD1 (5 bases). The CDR3 covers 13 residues. Trimming pared 4 bases from V and 7 bases from J, leaving 14 bases between. Germline CDR1 and CDR2: SGHTS and YDEGEE.

The chain combines TRBV4-1 with TRBJ2-5; D gene uncertain. Trimming removed 1 base at V and 5 bases at J, with 14 bases between. This CDR3 spans 15 amino acids. CDR1 is MGHRA, CDR2 YSYEKL, per germline. The CDR3 nucleotides read TGCGCCAGCAGCCAAGTGCGAGTTCGGTCGGAGACCCAGTACTTC. It translates to CASSQVRVRSETQYF.

This rearrangement joins TRBV12-5 to TRBJ1-5, with no clear D. The germline gives CDR1 LGHNT, CDR2 FRNRAP. Deletions cut 0 bases from V and 3 bases from J, with 18 bases between. The CDR3 has 18 amino acids. Here the CDR3 reads CASGLVMIRRQSNQPQHF. The CDR3 DNA reads as TGTGCTAGTGGTTTGGTAATGATTCGGCGGCAGTCCAATCAGCCCCAGCATTTT. Drawing the rest from reference TRBV12-5 and TRBJ1-5, the complete variable domain is DARVTQTPRHKVTEMGQEVTMRCQPILGHNTVFWYRQTMMQGLELLAYFRNRAPLDDSGMPKDRFSAEMPDATLATLKIQPSEPRDSAVYFCASGLVMIRRQSNQPQHFGDGTRLSIL.

The V and J genes are TRBV7-8 and TRBJ1-2, with 7 bases fitting TRBD1. Germline loops: CDR1 SGHVS, CDR2 FQNEAQ. Losses at the gene ends were 1 base for V and 2 bases for J; bases not matched to a gene: 7. CDR3 size: 16 residues. As DNA, the CDR3 is TGTGCCAGCAGCTTAGACTTAGGGGGCAGGAACTATGGCTACACCTTC. Amino acid sequence: CASSLDLGGRNYGYTF.

This chain joins TRBV18 and TRBJ1-1, with TRBD1 identical over 12 bases. The V gene's germline CDR1 is KGHSH and CDR2 LQKENI. CDR3 length: 16 residues. V was clipped by 3 bases and J by 1 base; unmatched bases: 3. DNA of the CDR3: TGTGCCAGCTCACCGGGACAGGGGGCAGGGAACACTGAAGCTTTCTTT. Amino acids: CASSPGQGAGNTEAFF.

This rearrangement joins TRBV2 to TRBJ2-2, with D unclear. Trimming shortened V by 9 bases and J by 0 bases, and 8 bases separated the two germline ends. The CDR3 is made up of 13 amino acids. Germline V gene sequence: CDR1 SNHLY, CDR2 FYNNEI. The CDR3 DNA sequence: TGTGCCAGTTCCAGGACGAACACCGGGGAGCTGTTTTTT. The encoded protein is CASSRTNTGELFF. Complete variable domain (other parts from reference TRBV2 and TRBJ2-2): EPEVTQTPSHQVTQMGQEVILRCVPISNHLYFYWYRQILGQKVEFLVSFYNNEISEKSEIFDDQFSVERPDGSNFTLKIRSTKLEDSAMYFCASSRTNTGELFFGEGSRLTVL.

This chain uses TRBV28 with TRBJ1-2; 7 bases agree with TRBD1. From germline, CDR1 is MDHEN and CDR2 SYDVKM. CDR3 size: 12 residues. V lost 3 bases and J lost 7; bases outside the gene matches: 2. The CDR3 bases are TGTGCCAGCAGTTTTCGGACAGGTGGCTACACCTTC. Protein sequence: CASSFRTGGYTF.

The chain links TRBV6-5 to TRBJ1-4, with D perhaps matching TRBD1 (6 bases). The V gene's germline CDR1 is MNHEY and CDR2 SVGAGI. The CDR3 is made up of 15 amino acids. The V gene lost 6 bases and the J gene lost 0 bases, with 11 bases spanning the gap. The CDR3 protein is CASRLTGATNEKLFF. For the CDR3, the DNA is TGTGCCAGCAGATTGACAGGTGCAACTAATGAAAAACTGTTTTTT.

The chain uses TRBV28 and TRBJ2-2, with D possibly TRBD2 on 5 matching bases. The V end lost 3 bases, the J end lost 0 bases, and 8 bases lay between the germline ends. Per the germline V gene, CDR1 is MDHEN and CDR2 is SYDVKM. The CDR3 loop spans 15 amino acids. The CDR3 DNA reads TGTGCCAGCAGTTTTATAGCGTCGAACACCGGGGAGCTGTTTTTT. Its translation: CASSFIASNTGELFF.

The rearrangement uses TRBV10-2 and TRBJ1-1, with a weak D call TRBD1 (5 bases). The CDR3 loop spans 13 amino acids. Deletions cut 4 bases from V and 3 bases from J, with 9 bases between. The V gene's germline CDR1 is WSHSY and CDR2 SAAADI. CDR3 bases: TGCGCCAGCAGTGTCGGGGGGGACACTGAAGCTTTCTTT. Its protein is CASSVGGDTEAFF.

This chain uses TRBV3-1 (or the pseudogene TRBV3-2) with TRBJ2-3; TRBD2 agrees at 7 bases. Germline trimming cut 6 bases from V and 1 base from J; bases unmatched to any gene: 4. Germline CDR1 is LGHDT and CDR2 is YNNKEL (reference sequence). CDR3 length equals 14 residues. The DNA for the CDR3 is TGTGCCAGCAGGAAAAGCGGGGGCACAGATACGCAGTATTTT. Its protein is CASRKSGGTDTQYF.

The V gene is TRBV6-5, the J gene TRBJ2-1; D uncertain. Germline V CDR1 and CDR2: MNHEY, SVGAGI. The CDR3 has 15 residues. V was shortened by 5 bases and J by 10 bases, with 21 bases between the two germline ends. Written as DNA, the CDR3 is TGTGCCAGCAGTCCCACCTCACTTCGGTTTTCGGAGCAGTTCTTC. Translating it yields CASSPTSLRFSEQFF.

The chain carries TRBV10-1 and TRBJ1-2; possible D gene TRBD1, 5 bases. Trimming shortened V by 3 bases and J by 4 bases, and 9 bases separated the two germline ends. The CDR3 has 13 amino acids. Looked up from germline, CDR1 is WNHNN and CDR2 is SYGVQD (reference sequence). Here the CDR3 DNA reads TGCGCCAGCAGTGAAGGACAAGCCTATGGCTACACCTTC. Amino acids: CASSEGQAYGYTF.

The rearrangement links TRBV10-3 to TRBJ1-2; 8 nucleotides align to TRBD1. There are 12 residues in the CDR3. V was pared by 9 bases and J by 3 bases, with 3 bases of the junction left unmatched. The germline CDR1 and CDR2 sequences are ENHRY and SYGVKD. Written as DNA, the CDR3 is TGTGCCATGACACAGGGGGACTATGGCTACACCTTC. It is translated as CAMTQGDYGYTF.

This rearrangement joins TRBV19 to TRBJ2-7; D is possibly TRBD1 (6 bases). The V and J ends lost 6 bases and 3 bases respectively, with 18 bases between them. CDR1 and CDR2 from the germline V gene are LNHDA and SQIVND (reference sequence). CDR3 length: 15 residues. The CDR3 here is CASRFAQGNLYEQYF. CDR3 nucleotides: TGTGCCAGTAGGTTTGCACAGGGAAATCTCTACGAGCAGTACTTC.

The rearrangement links TRBV7-3 to TRBJ2-3, with a possible D match to TRBD1 (5 bases). This CDR3 is built from 17 residues. The V end was cut by 1 base, the J end by 1 base, with 15 bases between. Per the germline V gene, CDR1 is SGHTA and CDR2 is FQGTGA. The CDR3 is CASSLMPPRRGTDTQYF. The CDR3 bases are TGTGCCAGCAGCTTAATGCCTCCGCGCAGGGGCACAGATACGCAGTATTTT.

The J gene is TRBJ2-6, the V gene TRBV2, with TRBD1 as a possible D gene (5 bases). The germline CDR1 and CDR2 sequences are SNHLY and FYNNEI. This CDR3 is 16 amino acids long. V lost 6 bases and J lost 0, with 12 bases in between. DNA of the CDR3: TGTGCCAGCAGCCTCAGGGTGACCTCTGGGGCCAACGTCCTGACTTTC. This encodes CASSLRVTSGANVLTF.

The V call is TRBV7-6, the J call TRBJ2-5, with a tentative D call TRBD2 (6 bases). Germline V CDR1 and CDR2: SGHVS, FNYEAQ. V shed 1 base and J shed 4 bases, with 10 bases lying between them. The CDR3 extends over 14 amino acids. CDR3 coding DNA: TGTGCCAGCAGCTTAGGGTGGGGAGGAGAGACCCAGTACTTC. It is translated as CASSLGWGGETQYF.

J is TRBJ2-7 and V is TRBV27; possibly TRBD2 for D (6 bases). Trimming removed 4 bases at V and 3 bases at J, with 10 bases between. In germline, CDR1 is MNHEY, CDR2 SMNVEV (reference sequence). There are 13 residues in the CDR3. CDR3 region: CASSYAGSYEQYF. CDR3 nucleotides: TGTGCCAGCAGTTATGCCGGGAGCTACGAGCAGTACTTC.

A word on this clone: Mismatch with germline at one junction end may stem from a read error. The chain joins TRBV7-7 to TRBJ2-3; 11 bases line up with TRBD2. Germline V gives CDR1 SSHAT, CDR2 FNYEAQ (reference sequence). This CDR3 is 15 amino acids long. CDR3 residues: CASSQGLAGTDTQYF. CDR3 in DNA: TGTGCTAGCAGCCAGGGACTAGCGGGCACAGATACGCAGTATTTT.

The chain uses TRBV7-8 and TRBJ1-5, with 7 bases aligning to TRBD1. V lost 0 bases and J lost 5; bases outside the gene matches: 7. Germline loops: CDR1 SGHVS, CDR2 FQNEAQ. The length of the CDR3 is 16 residues. This CDR3 reads CASSLAGTVTHQPQHF. The DNA for the CDR3 is TGTGCCAGCAGCTTAGCTGGGACAGTCACTCATCAGCCCCAGCATTTT.

The chain employs TRBV18 and TRBJ2-7; 9 nucleotides agree with TRBD2. The CDR3 extends over 16 amino acids. V gave up 2 bases and J gave up 5 bases; unmatched junction bases: 10. Germline CDR1 KGHSH, CDR2 LQKENI. CDR3 bases: TGTGCCAGCTCACCATTGGAAAGCGGGAGGACTAACGAGCAGTACTTC. Translation: CASSPLESGRTNEQYF.